These T cell receptor beta chains were read from a single sample in a study of identical twins. MiXCR, run by TCRdb on the 5' RACE reads, gives a single entry per CDR3 protein. The data show around 1.7 million distinct CDR3 sequences, more than 30% seen once. The sample was cord blood. These receptors were collected from a newborn girl in good health. Both conserved end residues are part of each CDR3. The order of the fields is clone size, J gene, V gene, D gene, CDR3 protein, CDR3 DNA. A D gene is named only where the DNA matches it firmly. Expanded clones are given a class, and other clones once, few, many or no size at all.

few TRBJ2-7 TRBV20-1 TRBD2 CSADRLAGVSYEQYF TGCAGTGCGGATAGGCTAGCGGGTGTCTCCTACGAGCAGTACTTC
NA TRBJ2-1 TRBV5-6 TRBD2 CASSYTGTSVYNEQFF TGTGCCAGCAGCTATACCGGGACTAGCGTATACAATGAGCAGTTCTTC
few TRBJ1-1 TRBV20-1 NA CSATDTRNTEAFF TGCAGTGCTACTGACACGCGAAACACTGAAGCTTTCTTT
NA TRBJ1-6 TRBV4-1 NA CASSQDLQADSPLHF TGCGCCAGCAGCCAAGATCTGCAGGCCGATTCACCCCTCCACTTT
NA TRBJ1-1 TRBV5-1 TRBD1 CASSTDRGLNAEAFF TGCGCCAGCAGCACCGACAGGGGCCTGAACGCTGAAGCTTTCTTT
NA TRBJ1-1 TRBV5-1 NA CASSAGEITEAFF TGCGCCAGCAGCGCGGGGGAGATCACTGAAGCTTTCTTT
NA TRBJ2-7 TRBV28 NA CASSFPMIQRAYYEQYF TGTGCCAGCAGTTTTCCCATGATCCAGCGGGCTTACTACGAGCAGTACTTC
NA TRBJ2-7 TRBV28 NA CASSSLTGLYEQYF TGTGCCAGCAGTTCCCTAACAGGGCTTTACGAGCAGTACTTC
few TRBJ2-7 TRBV7-6 NA CASSLLTSPYEQYF TGTGCCAGCAGCTTACTCACTAGCCCCTACGAGCAGTACTTC
NA TRBJ2-3 TRBV5-1 NA CASSSGSAWGTDTQYF TGCGCCAGCAGCTCGGGGAGCGCGTGGGGCACAGATACGCAGTATTTT
NA TRBJ1-1 TRBV5-4 NA CASSLGGAGLNTEAFF TGTGCCAGCAGCTTAGGGGGGGCAGGCTTGAACACTGAAGCTTTCTTT
NA TRBJ1-1 TRBV5-5 NA CASSLDSFTEAFF TGTGCCAGCAGCTTGGACAGCTTCACTGAAGCTTTCTTT
NA TRBJ1-4 TRBV20-1 NA CSTSTPQNEKLFF TGCAGTACGTCAACGCCACAAAATGAAAAACTGTTTTTT
few TRBJ1-1 TRBV7-2 TRBD1 CASSPSGQVKTFF TGTGCCAGCAGCCCCTCGGGACAGGTAAAGACTTTCTTT
NA TRBJ2-5 TRBV7-9 TRBD1 CASSSDRFQETQYF TGTGCCAGCAGCTCGGACAGGTTCCAAGAGACCCAGTACTTC
few TRBJ2-1 TRBV13 TRBD2 CASSGGRLAGGSNEQFF TGTGCCAGCAGCGGAGGGAGACTAGCGGGGGGGTCTAATGAGCAGTTCTTC
few TRBJ1-6 TRBV15 TRBD1 CATSRIPGQLNSPLHF TGTGCCACCAGCAGGATTCCGGGACAGCTAAATTCACCCCTCCACTTT
NA TRBJ2-1 TRBV24-1 TRBD2 CATSDLYGGTSGSSYNEQFF TGTGCCACCAGTGATTTGTATGGTGGGACTAGCGGGAGCTCCTACAATGAGCAGTTCTTC
once TRBJ2-5 TRBV29-1 NA CSVEARRETQYF TGCAGCGTTGAAGCCAGGCGAGAGACCCAGTACTTC
NA TRBJ2-1 TRBV18 TRBD1 CASSPTGVAYNEQFF TGTGCCAGCTCGCCGACAGGGGTCGCCTACAATGAGCAGTTCTTC
NA TRBJ2-6 TRBV20-1 TRBD1 CSAKNRGLPGANVLTF TGCAGTGCTAAGAACAGGGGGCTCCCTGGGGCCAACGTCCTGACTTTC
NA TRBJ2-1 TRBV3-1 TRBD2 CASSRSPGTSRFNEQFF TGTGCCAGCAGCCGATCACCCGGGACTAGCAGATTCAATGAGCAGTTCTTC
NA TRBJ2-3 TRBV7-2 NA CASSLVLAWGTDTQYF TGTGCCAGCAGCTTAGTTCTAGCGTGGGGGACAGATACGCAGTATTTT
few TRBJ2-4 TRBV6-5 TRBD1 CASNGTGGSKNIQYF TGTGCCAGCAACGGGACAGGGGGGTCCAAAAACATTCAGTACTTC
few TRBJ1-1 TRBV7-9 NA CASSAMMNTEAFF TGTGCCAGCAGCGCCATGATGAACACTGAAGCTTTCTTT
NA TRBJ2-1 TRBV11-2 TRBD2 CASSLDEAGVSEQFF TGTGCCAGCAGCTTAGATGAGGCGGGAGTAAGTGAGCAGTTCTTC
NA TRBJ2-1 TRBV7-3 TRBD2 CASSLTGGDVEQFF TGTGCCAGCAGCTTAACGGGGGGGGACGTCGAACAGTTCTTC
few TRBJ2-5 TRBV20-1 TRBD2 CSARTSGGEETQYF TGCAGTGCGCGGACTAGCGGGGGGGAAGAGACCCAGTACTTC
NA TRBJ2-7 TRBV20-1 NA CSASNWGEQYF TGCAGTGCTTCGAATTGGGGCGAGCAGTACTTC
few TRBJ2-1 TRBV12-5 NA CASAIGAYNEQFF TGTGCTAGTGCCATCGGAGCCTACAATGAGCAGTTCTTC
many TRBJ2-7 TRBV29-1 NA CSVAGTKSSYEQYF TGCAGCGTCGCCGGGACAAAAAGCTCCTACGAGCAGTACTTC
few TRBJ2-2 TRBV6-2/TRBV6-3 NA CASSYARDTGELFF TGTGCCAGCAGTTATGCGCGGGACACCGGGGAGCTGTTTTTT
NA TRBJ2-3 TRBV20-1 NA CSADRDLTDTQYF TGCAGTGCTGACAGGGACTTGACAGATACGCAGTATTTT
few TRBJ2-7 TRBV3-1 NA CASSHDYLQYF TGTGCCAGCAGCCATGACTACCTTCAGTACTTC
NA TRBJ2-3 TRBV7-6 NA CASSLFQGVSTDTQYF TGTGCCAGCAGCTTATTCCAGGGCGTTAGCACAGATACGCAGTATTTT
few TRBJ1-2 TRBV4-2 NA CASSPGQHARVYGYTF TGTGCCAGCAGCCCAGGACAACACGCCAGGGTATATGGCTACACCTTC
NA TRBJ1-4 TRBV7-9 NA CASSLGDRVQREKLFF TGTGCCAGCAGCTTAGGAGACCGGGTCCAAAGAGAAAAACTGTTTTTT
NA TRBJ2-1 TRBV24-1 TRBD2 CATSPLAGFYDEQFF TGTGCCACCAGTCCGCTAGCGGGATTCTACGATGAGCAGTTCTTC
few TRBJ2-1 TRBV12-3/TRBV12-4 TRBD2 CASSLSPRTSGRTSYNEQFF TGTGCCAGCAGTCTCTCCCCCCGGACTAGCGGGAGGACCTCCTACAATGAGCAGTTCTTC
NA TRBJ1-4 TRBV18 NA CASSPSGGIATNEKLFF TGTGCCAGCTCACCATCGGGGGGAATTGCAACTAATGAAAAACTGTTTTTT
NA TRBJ1-5 TRBV28 NA CASSFRGHNQPQHF TGTGCCAGCAGTTTTCGGGGGCACAATCAGCCCCAGCATTTT
few TRBJ1-4 TRBV2 NA CASSTYEKLFF TGTGCCAGCAGCACCTACGAAAAACTGTTTTTT
few TRBJ2-5 TRBV3-1 TRBD1 CASSQEWGQGQEGLAGPQETQYF TGTGCCAGCAGCCAAGAATGGGGACAGGGGCAAGAGGGGTTAGCGGGGCCCCAAGAGACCCAGTACTTC
NA TRBJ2-5 TRBV20-1 NA CSALDGRGWNEQYF TGCAGTGCCCTCGATGGTCGGGGGTGGAATGAGCAGTACTTC
NA TRBJ2-7 TRBV9 TRBD1 CACSPRQGMDEQYF TGTGCCTGCAGCCCCCGACAGGGGATGGACGAGCAGTACTTC
NA TRBJ1-4 TRBV4-1 NA CASSQGWDEKLFF TGCGCCAGCAGCCAGGGTTGGGATGAAAAACTGTTTTTT
NA TRBJ2-7 TRBV2 TRBD1 CASALGPGQGNEQYF TGTGCCAGCGCCTTGGGACCGGGACAGGGTAACGAGCAGTACTTC
few TRBJ1-2 TRBV20-1 NA CSGLYGYTF TGCAGTGGTCTCTATGGCTACACCTTC
NA TRBJ2-1 TRBV18 TRBD2 CASSATSPNEQFF TGTGCCAGCTCAGCGACTAGCCCCAATGAGCAGTTCTTC
many TRBJ2-4 TRBV7-2 NA CASSLAGGKNIQYF TGTGCCAGCAGCTTAGCAGGGGGCAAAAACATTCAGTACTTC
NA TRBJ2-1 TRBV29-1 TRBD2 CSVERLAGGSYNEQFF TGCAGCGTTGAGCGCCTAGCGGGAGGGTCCTACAATGAGCAGTTCTTC
few TRBJ2-2 TRBV12-3/TRBV12-4 TRBD2 CASSFFPGGGTGELFF TGTGCCAGCAGTTTTTTCCCGGGAGGGGGCACCGGGGAGCTGTTTTTT
NA TRBJ2-7 TRBV30 NA CAWIPPSSYEQYF TGTGCCTGGATTCCCCCGAGCTCCTACGAGCAGTACTTC
few TRBJ2-7 TRBV4-2 NA CASSQALTGPSYEQYF TGTGCCAGCAGCCAAGCTTTGACAGGCCCATCCTACGAGCAGTACTTC
NA TRBJ2-5 TRBV5-1 TRBD2 CASSLAARSGGAKETQYF TGCGCCAGCAGCTTGGCGGCTCGTAGCGGGGGGGCGAAGGAGACCCAGTACTTC
few TRBJ2-3 TRBV7-7 TRBD2 CASSLPAIAGDNNTDTQYF TGTGCCAGCAGCTTACCAGCGATAGCGGGGGACAACAACACAGATACGCAGTATTTT
few TRBJ2-2 TRBV25-1 NA CASSEWTATGELFF TGTGCCAGCAGTGAATGGACAGCCACCGGGGAGCTGTTTTTT
few TRBJ2-3 TRBV5-1 TRBD2 CASSLAKGLASTDTQYF TGCGCCAGCAGCTTGGCCAAGGGACTAGCGAGCACAGATACGCAGTATTTT
few TRBJ2-3 TRBV2 NA CASSENLPGTDTQYF TGTGCCAGCAGTGAGAACCTCCCCGGCACAGATACGCAGTATTTT